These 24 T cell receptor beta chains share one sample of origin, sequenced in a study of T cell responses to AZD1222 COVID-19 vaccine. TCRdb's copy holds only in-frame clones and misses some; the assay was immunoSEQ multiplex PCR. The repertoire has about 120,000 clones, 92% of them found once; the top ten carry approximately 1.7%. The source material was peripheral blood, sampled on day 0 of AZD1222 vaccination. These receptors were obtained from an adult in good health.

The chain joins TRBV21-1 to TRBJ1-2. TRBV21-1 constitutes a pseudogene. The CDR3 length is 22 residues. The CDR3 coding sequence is TGTGCCAGCAGCAAAGTTCCCGGCCCCCACCCACCCAACGCTACGAACTCCTATGGCTACACCTTC. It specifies CASSKVPGPHPPNATNSYGYTF.

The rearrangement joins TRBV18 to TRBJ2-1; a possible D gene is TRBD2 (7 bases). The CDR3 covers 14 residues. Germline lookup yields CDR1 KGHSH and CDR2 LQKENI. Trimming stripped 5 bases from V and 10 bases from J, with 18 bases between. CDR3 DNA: TGTGCCAGCTCATCCAACACAGGGCGGGGGGAGCAGTTCTTC. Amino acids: CASSSNTGRGEQFF.

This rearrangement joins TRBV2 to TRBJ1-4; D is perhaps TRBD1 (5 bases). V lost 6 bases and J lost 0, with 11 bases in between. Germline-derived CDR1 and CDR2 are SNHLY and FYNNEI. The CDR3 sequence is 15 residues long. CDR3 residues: CASSEQGPTNEKLFF. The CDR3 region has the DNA TGTGCCAGCAGCGAGCAGGGACCAACTAATGAAAAACTGTTTTTT.

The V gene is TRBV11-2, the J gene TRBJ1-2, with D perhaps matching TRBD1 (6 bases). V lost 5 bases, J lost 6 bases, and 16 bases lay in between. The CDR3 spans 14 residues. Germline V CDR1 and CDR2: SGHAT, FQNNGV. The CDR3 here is CASSTSGQFNGYTF. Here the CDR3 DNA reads TGTGCCAGCAGCACCAGCGGACAGTTCAATGGCTACACCTTC.

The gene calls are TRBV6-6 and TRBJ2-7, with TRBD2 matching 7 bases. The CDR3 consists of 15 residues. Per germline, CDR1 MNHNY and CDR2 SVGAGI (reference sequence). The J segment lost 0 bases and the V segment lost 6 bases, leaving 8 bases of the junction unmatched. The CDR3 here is CASRRDYLSSYEQYV. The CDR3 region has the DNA TGTGCCAGCAGGAGGGACTACCTCAGCTCCTACGAGCAGTACGTC.

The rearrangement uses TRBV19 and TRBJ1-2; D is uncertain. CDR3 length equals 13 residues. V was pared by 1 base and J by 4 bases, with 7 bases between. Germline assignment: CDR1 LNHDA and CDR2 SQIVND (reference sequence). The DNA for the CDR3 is TGTGCCAGTAGTATAGGGACCGCCTATGGCTACACCTTC. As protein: CASSIGTAYGYTF.

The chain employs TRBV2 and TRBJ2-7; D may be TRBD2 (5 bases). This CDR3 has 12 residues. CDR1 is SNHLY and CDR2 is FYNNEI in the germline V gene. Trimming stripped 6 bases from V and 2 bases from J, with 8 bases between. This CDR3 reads CASRGSPYEQYV. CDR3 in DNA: TGTGCCAGCAGGGGGAGCCCCTACGAGCAGTACGTC.

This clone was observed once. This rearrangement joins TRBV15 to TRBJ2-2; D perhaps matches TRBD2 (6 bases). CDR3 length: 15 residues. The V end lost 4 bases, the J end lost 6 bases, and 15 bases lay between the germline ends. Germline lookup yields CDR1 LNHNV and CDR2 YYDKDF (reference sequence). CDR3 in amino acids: CATSIRDSAAGELFF. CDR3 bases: TGTGCCACCAGCATCCGGGACTCCGCGGCCGGGGAGCTGTTTTTT.

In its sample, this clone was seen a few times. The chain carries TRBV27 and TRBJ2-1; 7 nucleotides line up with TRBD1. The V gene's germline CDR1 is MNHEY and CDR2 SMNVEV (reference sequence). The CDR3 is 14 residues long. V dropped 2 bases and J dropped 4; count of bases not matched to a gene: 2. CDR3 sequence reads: CASSLRGLYNEQFF. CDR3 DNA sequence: TGTGCCAGCAGTTTAAGGGGGCTTTACAATGAGCAGTTCTTC.

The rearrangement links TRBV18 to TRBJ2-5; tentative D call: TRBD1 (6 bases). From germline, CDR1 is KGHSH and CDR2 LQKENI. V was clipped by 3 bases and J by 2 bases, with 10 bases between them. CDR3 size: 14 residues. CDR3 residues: CASSPQGMQETQYF. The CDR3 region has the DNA TGTGCCAGCTCACCGCAGGGGATGCAAGAGACCCAGTACTTC.

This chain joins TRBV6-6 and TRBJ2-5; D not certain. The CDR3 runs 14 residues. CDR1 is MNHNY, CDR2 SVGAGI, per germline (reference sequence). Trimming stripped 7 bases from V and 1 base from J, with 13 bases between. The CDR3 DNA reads TGTGCCAGCAATCCATCTAGGCCCCAAGAGACCCAGTACTTC. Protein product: CASNPSRPQETQYF.

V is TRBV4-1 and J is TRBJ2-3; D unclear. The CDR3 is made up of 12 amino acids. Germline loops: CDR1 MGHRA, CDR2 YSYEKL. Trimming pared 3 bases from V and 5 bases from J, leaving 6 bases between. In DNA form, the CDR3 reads TGCGCCAGCAGCCAGGACGGAGATACGCAGTATTTT. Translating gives CASSQDGDTQYF.

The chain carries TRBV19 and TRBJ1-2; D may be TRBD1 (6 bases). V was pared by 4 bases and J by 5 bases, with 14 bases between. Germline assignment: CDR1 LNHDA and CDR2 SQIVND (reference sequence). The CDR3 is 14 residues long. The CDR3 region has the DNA TGTGCCAGTAGTACAAACCAGGGGAGGTATGGCTACACCTTC. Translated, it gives CASSTNQGRYGYTF.

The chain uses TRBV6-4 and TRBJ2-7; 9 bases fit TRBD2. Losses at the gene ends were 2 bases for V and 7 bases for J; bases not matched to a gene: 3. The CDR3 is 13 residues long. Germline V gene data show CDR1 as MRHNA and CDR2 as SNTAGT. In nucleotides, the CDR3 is TGTGCCAGCAGTGACGAGAGCGGGGGGGAGCAGTACTTC. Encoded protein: CASSDESGGEQYF.

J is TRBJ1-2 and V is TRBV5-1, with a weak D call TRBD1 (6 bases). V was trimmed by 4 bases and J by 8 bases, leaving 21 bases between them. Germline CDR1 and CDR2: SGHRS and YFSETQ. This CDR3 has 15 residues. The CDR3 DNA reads TGCGCCAGCAGCAGTGACAGGTCCCATCCCCGGGGCTACACCTTC. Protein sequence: CASSSDRSHPRGYTF.

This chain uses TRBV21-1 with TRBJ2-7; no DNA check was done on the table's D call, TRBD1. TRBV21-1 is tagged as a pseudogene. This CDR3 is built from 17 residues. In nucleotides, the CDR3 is TGTGCCAGCAGCCCCCGACAGGGGTTAGGCGTGATGTACGAGCAGTACGTC. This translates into CASSPRQGLGVMYEQYV.

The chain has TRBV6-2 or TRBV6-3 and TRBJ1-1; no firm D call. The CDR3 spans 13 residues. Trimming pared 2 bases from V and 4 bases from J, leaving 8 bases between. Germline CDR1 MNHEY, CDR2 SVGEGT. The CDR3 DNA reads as TGTGCCAGCAGTTACCCCGACGGCACTGAAGCTTTCTTT. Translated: CASSYPDGTEAFF.

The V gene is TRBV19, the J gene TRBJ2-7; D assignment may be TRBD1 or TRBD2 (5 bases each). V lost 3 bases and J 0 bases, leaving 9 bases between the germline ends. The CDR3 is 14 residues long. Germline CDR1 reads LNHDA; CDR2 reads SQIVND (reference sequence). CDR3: CASSISGTSYEQYF. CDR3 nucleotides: TGTGCCAGTAGTATCTCGGGGACCTCCTACGAGCAGTACTTC. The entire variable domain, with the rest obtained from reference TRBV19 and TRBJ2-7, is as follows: DGGITQSPKYLFRKEGQNVTLSCEQNLNHDAMYWYRQDPGQGLRLIYYSQIVNDFQKGDIAEGYSVSREKKESFPLTVTSAQKNPTAFYLCASSISGTSYEQYFGPGTRLTVT.

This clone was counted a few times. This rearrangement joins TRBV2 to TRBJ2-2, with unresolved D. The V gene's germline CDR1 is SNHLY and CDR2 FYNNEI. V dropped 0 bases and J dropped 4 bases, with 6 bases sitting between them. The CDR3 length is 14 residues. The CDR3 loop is CASSEAAGTGELFF. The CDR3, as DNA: TGTGCCAGCAGTGAAGCGGCCGGCACCGGGGAGCTGTTTTTT. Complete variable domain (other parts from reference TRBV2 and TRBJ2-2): EPEVTQTPSHQVTQMGQEVILRCVPISNHLYFYWYRQILGQKVEFLVSFYNNEISEKSEIFDDQFSVERPDGSNFTLKIRSTKLEDSAMYFCASSEAAGTGELFFGEGSRLTVL.

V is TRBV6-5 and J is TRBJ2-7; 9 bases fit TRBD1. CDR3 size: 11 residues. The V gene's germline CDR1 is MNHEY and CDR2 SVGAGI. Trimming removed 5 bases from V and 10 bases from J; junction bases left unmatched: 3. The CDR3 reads CASSRQGEQYF. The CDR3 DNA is TGTGCCAGCAGTCGACAGGGGGAACAGTACTTC.

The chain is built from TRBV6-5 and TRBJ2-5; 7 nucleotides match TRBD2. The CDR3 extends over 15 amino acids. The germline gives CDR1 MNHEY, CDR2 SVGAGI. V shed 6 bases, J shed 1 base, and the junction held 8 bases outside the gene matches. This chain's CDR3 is CASRRRGVLQETQYF. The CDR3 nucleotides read TGTGCCAGCAGGAGACGGGGGGTTCTCCAAGAGACCCAGTACTTC.

The DNA for the CDR3 is TGTGCCACCAGTGATTTGAGGGGAGGCACCGGGGAGCTGTTTTTT. This codes for CATSDLRGGTGELFF. This chain connects TRBV24-1 to TRBJ2-2; TRBD2 might be the D (6 bases). V gave up 0 bases and J gave up 4 bases, with 8 bases separating them. Germline values: CDR1 KGHDR, CDR2 SFDVKD. The CDR3 is made up of 15 amino acids.

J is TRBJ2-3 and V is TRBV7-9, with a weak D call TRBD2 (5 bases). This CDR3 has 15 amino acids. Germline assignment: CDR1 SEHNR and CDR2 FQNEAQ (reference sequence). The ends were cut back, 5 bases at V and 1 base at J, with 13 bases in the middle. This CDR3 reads CASSRGVYGTDTQYF. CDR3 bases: TGTGCCAGCAGCCGGGGAGTGTACGGCACAGATACGCAGTATTTT.

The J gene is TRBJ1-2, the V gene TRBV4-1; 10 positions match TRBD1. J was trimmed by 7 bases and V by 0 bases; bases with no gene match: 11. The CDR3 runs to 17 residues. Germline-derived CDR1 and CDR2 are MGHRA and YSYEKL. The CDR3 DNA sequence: TGCGCCAGCAGCCAAGAGGACAGGGGGTATGTTTCCCGTGGCTACACCTTC. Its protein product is CASSQEDRGYVSRGYTF.